The 21 T cell receptor beta chains given below trace back to one sample, sequenced in a study of OX40 agonist ivuxolimab in advanced cancers. Profiling relied on immunoSEQ multiplex PCR, and the TCRdb table lists in-frame clones only, not all of them. Seen here are about 120,000 clones, 80% to 90% observed once, and the top ten hold about 0.55%. This specimen consisted of CD4+ or CD8+ T cells sorted from blood, obtained in a trial of the OX40 agonist ivuxolimab. The receptors were gathered from an adult with an advanced solid tumor such as melanoma, head and neck, liver or kidney cancer.

The CDR3 nucleotides read TGTGCCAGTATGGTCGACGGACAGGGAAATGGCGAGCAGTACTTC. It yields the protein CASMVDGQGNGEQYF. The chain employs TRBV19 and TRBJ2-7; 8 nucleotides line up with TRBD1. Germline V gene sequence: CDR1 LNHDA, CDR2 SQIVND (reference sequence). Trimming cost V 7 bases and J 6 bases; bases outside gene matches: 14. The CDR3 has 15 residues.

The chain is built from TRBV27 and TRBJ2-2, with 7 bases aligning to TRBD1. Germline assignment: CDR1 MNHEY and CDR2 SMNVEV (reference sequence). CDR3 size: 18 residues. V lost 0 bases to trimming and J lost 1 base; unmatched junction nucleotides: 8. The CDR3 region has the DNA TGTGCCAGCAGTTTATCGAGACAGGGTACGATGAACACCGGGGAGCTGTTTTTT. This translates into CASSLSRQGTMNTGELFF.

V usage is TRBV18 and J usage is TRBJ1-1; D gene uncertain. This CDR3 is 14 amino acids long. Germline assignment: CDR1 KGHSH and CDR2 LQKENI. The V and J ends lost 0 bases and 4 bases respectively, with 9 bases between them. The CDR3 DNA reads TGTGCCAGCTCACCACCGTCGGAGGTCACTGAAGCTTTCTTT. Encoded protein: CASSPPSEVTEAFF.

The chain joins TRBV27 to TRBJ2-2; 7 bases are shared with TRBD1. Germline-derived CDR1 and CDR2 are MNHEY and SMNVEV (reference sequence). The length of the CDR3 is 16 residues. The J segment lost 1 base and the V segment lost 2 bases, leaving 4 bases of the junction unmatched. The CDR3 bases are TGTGCCAGCAGTTTACTCCGACAGGGGAACACCGGGGAGCTGTTTTTT. Translation gives CASSLLRQGNTGELFF.

The sample holds one count of this clone. The CDR3 reads CASSRQGRSYEQYF. CDR3 nucleotide sequence: TGCGCCAGCAGTCGACAGGGGCGCTCCTACGAGCAGTACTTC. The chain recombines TRBV10-2 with TRBJ2-7; 8 positions agree with TRBD1. Germline V gene lookup returns CDR1 WSHSY and CDR2 SAAADI. The CDR3 is made up of 14 amino acids. J lost 0 bases, V lost 5 bases, and 3 bases had no gene match.

The chain recombines TRBV5-4 with TRBJ1-1, with 7 bases lining up with TRBD1. Per the germline V gene, CDR1 is SGHNT and CDR2 is YYREEE (reference sequence). The length of the CDR3 is 15 residues. Germline trimming cut 4 bases from V and 3 bases from J; bases unmatched to any gene: 9. In nucleotides, the CDR3 is TGTGCCAGCAGCACCGGACAGGACGGGCACACTGAAGCTTTCTTT. Translating gives CASSTGQDGHTEAFF.

The chain combines TRBV28 with TRBJ1-4; a possible D gene is TRBD1 (6 bases). CDR3 length: 13 amino acids. Looked up from germline, CDR1 is MDHEN and CDR2 is SYDVKM. V lost 9 bases and J lost 8, with 16 bases in between. In nucleotides, the CDR3 is TGTGCCAGTCACGTCAGGGGAAGGGAAAAACTGTTTTTT. It specifies CASHVRGREKLFF.

V and J are TRBV7-9 and TRBJ2-7, with a weak D call TRBD1 (6 bases). CDR3 length: 13 residues. Trimming took off 4 bases at V and 7 bases at J, with 14 bases between the two ends. The germline gives CDR1 SEHNR, CDR2 FQNEAQ (reference sequence). This chain's CDR3 is CASSSTGVSEQYF. CDR3 DNA: TGTGCCAGCAGCTCGACAGGCGTCTCGGAGCAGTACTTC.

The J gene is TRBJ2-1, the V gene TRBV27; D unclear. Germline assignment: CDR1 MNHEY and CDR2 SMNVEV (reference sequence). V shed 2 bases and J shed 5 bases, with 13 bases lying between them. The CDR3 covers 15 residues. CDR3 bases: TGTGCCAGCAGTTTACCGAGTACTGGAAACAATGAGCAGTTCTTC. Its protein is CASSLPSTGNNEQFF.

The chain employs TRBV30 and TRBJ1-2; the D is unclear. Germline CDR1 reads GTSNPN; CDR2 reads SVGIG (reference sequence). The V and J ends lost 0 bases and 4 bases respectively, with 18 bases between them. This CDR3 is built from 16 residues. The CDR3 DNA follows: TGTGCCTGGAGTGTTCCAGCGACTCGTTGGGGCTATGGCTACACCTTC. This sequence encodes CAWSVPATRWGYGYTF. The complete variable domain, with remaining parts taken from reference TRBV30 and TRBJ1-2, reads SQTIHQWPATLVQPVGSPLSLECTVEGTSNPNLYWYRQAAGRGLQLLFYSVGIGQISSEVPQNLSASRPQDRQFILSSKKLLLSDSGFYLCAWSVPATRWGYGYTFGSGTRLTVV.

V and J are TRBV10-1 and TRBJ2-2, with D uncertain. This CDR3 is 13 amino acids long. The germline CDR1 and CDR2 sequences are WNHNN and SYGVQD (reference sequence). V was pared by 2 bases and J by 6 bases, with 7 bases between. This CDR3 is CASSEQSPGELFF. CDR3 coding DNA: TGCGCCAGCAGTGAGCAGAGTCCCGGGGAGCTGTTTTTT.

The genes are TRBV18 and TRBJ2-7; D gene ambiguous. Trimming stripped 2 bases from V and 0 bases from J, with 8 bases between. Per germline, CDR1 KGHSH and CDR2 LQKENI. The CDR3 length is 14 residues. The CDR3 protein is CASSPGQLSYEQYF. The CDR3 DNA sequence: TGTGCCAGCTCACCAGGCCAGCTCTCCTACGAGCAGTACTTC.

The chain carries TRBV4-3 and TRBJ2-5, with D tentatively TRBD1 (6 bases). This CDR3 is built from 15 residues. Trimming cost V 0 bases and J 2 bases, with 10 bases left between them. CDR1 and CDR2 from the germline V gene are LGHNA and YSLEER. Written as DNA, the CDR3 is TGCGCCAGCAGCCAAGAGAAGGGGGTGCAAGAGACCCAGTACTTC. Amino acids: CASSQEKGVQETQYF.

V usage is TRBV14 and J usage is TRBJ2-7; D gene unclear. This CDR3 is built from 15 residues. V shed 3 bases and J shed 2 bases, with 14 bases lying between them. Germline CDR1 and CDR2: SGHDN and FVKESK. The chain's CDR3 is CASSQLGRSPYEQYF. CDR3 sequence (DNA): TGTGCCAGCAGCCAGTTGGGTCGCAGCCCCTACGAGCAGTACTTC.

The chain links TRBV19 to TRBJ1-1; unclear D gene. Germline values: CDR1 LNHDA, CDR2 SQIVND (reference sequence). The CDR3 runs to 14 residues. Trimming cost V 7 bases and J 3 bases, with 15 bases left between them. CDR3 residues: CASTPGDRDTEAFF. For the CDR3, the DNA is TGTGCCAGTACTCCTGGGGATAGGGACACTGAAGCTTTCTTT. The entire variable domain, with the rest obtained from reference TRBV19 and TRBJ1-1, is as follows: DGGITQSPKYLFRKEGQNVTLSCEQNLNHDAMYWYRQDPGQGLRLIYYSQIVNDFQKGDIAEGYSVSREKKESFPLTVTSAQKNPTAFYLCASTPGDRDTEAFFGQGTRLTVV.

The CDR3 DNA reads as TGTGCCACCTCTGAGGGGAAAGATACGCAGTATTTT. The encoded protein is CATSEGKDTQYF. The chain combines TRBV28 with TRBJ2-3; either TRBD1 or TRBD2 may supply D (5 bases each). The CDR3 length is 12 residues. Germline V lookup: CDR1 MDHEN, CDR2 SYDVKM. V gave up 10 bases and J gave up 5 bases, with 13 bases separating them.

The chain employs TRBV9 and TRBJ1-1, with D uncertain. Per germline, CDR1 SGDLS and CDR2 YYNGEE. CDR3 length equals 14 residues. The ends were cut back, 4 bases at V and 0 bases at J, with 10 bases in the middle. This CDR3 reads CASSPTPMNTEAFF. The CDR3, as DNA: TGTGCCAGCAGCCCCACCCCTATGAACACTGAAGCTTTCTTT.

This chain connects TRBV30 to TRBJ1-6; no clear D gene. CDR1 and CDR2 (germline): GTSNPN, SVGIG (reference sequence). CDR3 length: 13 amino acids. V was cut by 4 bases and J by 6 bases, with 10 bases left in between. The DNA of the CDR3 is TGTGCCTGGACCCGGGTTTTTAATTCACCCCTCCACTTT. It codes for CAWTRVFNSPLHF. Full variable domain (remainder filled in from reference TRBV30 and TRBJ1-6): SQTIHQWPATLVQPVGSPLSLECTVEGTSNPNLYWYRQAAGRGLQLLFYSVGIGQISSEVPQNLSASRPQDRQFILSSKKLLLSDSGFYLCAWTRVFNSPLHFGNGTRLTVT.

The rearrangement links TRBV4-1 to TRBJ2-2; 8 bases are a match to TRBD1. The germline gives CDR1 MGHRA, CDR2 YSYEKL. After removal of 4 bases from V and 4 bases from J, the junction contained 5 bases not matched to a gene. The CDR3 sequence is 15 residues long. CDR3 nucleotides: TGCGCCAGCAGCCTCGCGCAGGGGGCCACCGGGGAGCTGTTTTTT. This translates into CASSLAQGATGELFF.

The J gene is TRBJ2-7, the V gene TRBV11-2; D not resolved. CDR3 size: 12 residues. Germline V gives CDR1 SGHAT, CDR2 FQNNGV. Trimming left V 1 base short and J 5 bases short, with 6 bases between. The CDR3 nucleotides read TGTGCCAGCAGCTTAGCGGGCCACGAGCAGTACTTC. Translated: CASSLAGHEQYF.

This chain uses TRBV10-3 with TRBJ2-5, with 8 bases lining up with TRBD2. This CDR3 is 16 amino acids long. V trimming: 3 bases; J trimming: 1 base; junction bases outside the gene matches: 7. Germline V gene data show CDR1 as ENHRY and CDR2 as SYGVKD. The CDR3 loop reads CAISDVGGGIQETQYF. The CDR3 nucleotides read TGTGCCATCAGTGATGTAGGCGGGGGGATCCAAGAGACCCAGTACTTC.